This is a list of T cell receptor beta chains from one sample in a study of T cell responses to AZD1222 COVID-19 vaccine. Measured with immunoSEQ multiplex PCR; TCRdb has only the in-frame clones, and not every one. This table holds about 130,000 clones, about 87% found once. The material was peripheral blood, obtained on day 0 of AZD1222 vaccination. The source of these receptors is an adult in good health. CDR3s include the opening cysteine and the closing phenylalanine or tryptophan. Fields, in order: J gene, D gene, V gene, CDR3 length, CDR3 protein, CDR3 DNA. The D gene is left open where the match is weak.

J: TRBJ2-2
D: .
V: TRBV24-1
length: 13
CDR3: CATSDLWSGELFF
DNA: TGTGCCACCAGTGATTTGTGGTCCGGGGAGCTGTTTTTT

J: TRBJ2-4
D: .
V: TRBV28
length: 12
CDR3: CASSLRRDIQYF
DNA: TGTGCCAGCAGTTTGCGGAGGGACATTCAGTACTTC

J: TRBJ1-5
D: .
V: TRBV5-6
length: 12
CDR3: CASSLGNQPQHF
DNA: TGTGCCAGCAGCTTGGGGAATCAGCCCCAGCATTTT

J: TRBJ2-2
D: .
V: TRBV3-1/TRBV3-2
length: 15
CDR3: CASSPEQIRTGELFF
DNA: TGTGCCAGCAGTCCCGAGCAGATTAGAACCGGGGAGCTGTTTTTT

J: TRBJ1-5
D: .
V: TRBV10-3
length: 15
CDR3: CAISESGGRNQPQHF
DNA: TGTGCCATCAGTGAGTCTGGGGGACGAAATCAGCCCCAGCATTTT

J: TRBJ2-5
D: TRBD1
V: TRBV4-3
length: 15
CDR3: CASSQDFRQGETQYF
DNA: TGCGCCAGCAGCCAAGACTTTAGACAGGGGGAGACCCAGTACTTC

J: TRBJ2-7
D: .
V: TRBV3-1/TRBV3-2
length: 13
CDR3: CASSRGVTYEQYF
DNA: TGTGCCAGCAGCAGGGGGGTTACCTACGAGCAGTACTTC

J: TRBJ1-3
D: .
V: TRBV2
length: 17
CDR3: CASSEEDEEYSGNTIYF
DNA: TGTGCCAGCAGTGAAGAGGACGAGGAATACTCTGGAAACACCATATATTTT

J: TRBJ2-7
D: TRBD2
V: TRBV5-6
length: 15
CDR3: CASSPGLAGGYEQYF
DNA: TGTGCCAGCAGCCCGGGACTAGCGGGAGGGTACGAGCAGTACTTC

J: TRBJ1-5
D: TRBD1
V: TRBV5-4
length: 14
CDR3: CASSPGQGGQPQHF
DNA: TGTGCCAGCAGCCCCGGACAGGGAGGGCAGCCCCAGCATTTT

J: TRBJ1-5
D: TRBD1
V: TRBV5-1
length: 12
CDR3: CASSLGTGVQHF
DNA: TGCGCCAGCAGCTTGGGGACAGGGGTACAGCATTTT

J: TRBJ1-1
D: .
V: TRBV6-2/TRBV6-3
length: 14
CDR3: CASSRPQMNTEAFF
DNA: TGTGCCAGCAGCAGGCCGCAGATGAACACTGAAGCTTTCTTT

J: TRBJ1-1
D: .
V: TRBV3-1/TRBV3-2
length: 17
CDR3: CASSQEVLAGQVTEAFF
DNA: TGTGCCAGCAGCCAAGAAGTCCTAGCGGGTCAAGTGACTGAAGCTTTCTTT

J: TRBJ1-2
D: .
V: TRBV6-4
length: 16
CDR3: CASSDSSAGKFYGYTF
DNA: TGTGCCAGCAGTGACTCGTCGGCGGGCAAATTCTATGGCTACACCTTC

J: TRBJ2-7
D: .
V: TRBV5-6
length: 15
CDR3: CASSFRGTVPYEQYF
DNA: TGTGCCAGCAGCTTTCGAGGGACTGTGCCCTACGAGCAGTACTTC

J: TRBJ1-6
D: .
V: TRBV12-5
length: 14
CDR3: CASGLAVYGSPLHF
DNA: TGTGCTAGTGGTCTAGCTGTATATGGTTCACCCCTCCACTTT

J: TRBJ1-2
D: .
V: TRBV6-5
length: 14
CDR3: CASKKKGSVYGYTF
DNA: TGTGCCAGCAAAAAAAAGGGGTCGGTTTATGGCTACACCTTC

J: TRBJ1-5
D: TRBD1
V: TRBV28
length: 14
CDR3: CASRETGGPQPQHF
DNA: TGTGCCAGCAGGGAGACAGGGGGCCCTCAGCCCCAGCATTTT

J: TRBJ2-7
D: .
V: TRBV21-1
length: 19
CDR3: CASSTTGGGCGALFYEQYF
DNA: TGTGCCAGCAGCACCACCGGAGGGGGTTGCGGAGCCTTATTTTACGAGCAGTACTTC

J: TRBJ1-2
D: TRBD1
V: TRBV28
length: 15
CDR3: CASSRTGTGNYGYTF
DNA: TGTGCCAGCAGTCGAACCGGGACAGGGAACTATGGCTACACCTTC